Following are 27 T cell receptor beta chains from one sample sequenced in a study of shared clonotypes between healthy human individuals. Naive-designated CD8 cells lacked CD45RO, were positively enriched for CCR7, and omitted terminally differentiated effector memory CD45RA+ cells. Data came from immunoSEQ multiplex PCR; TCRdb stores just in-frame clones and leaves some out. The sample comprises some 2 million clones, approximately 95% of which are singletons, and about 1.1% rests with the top ten. The sample comprised naive CD8+ T cells sorted from blood. The receptor set was obtained from a young man in good health.

This chain connects TRBV4-1 to TRBJ2-5, with 8 bases matching TRBD1. The CDR3 covers 16 residues. From germline, CDR1 is MGHRA and CDR2 YSYEKL. V trimming: 0 bases; J trimming: 5 bases; junction bases outside the gene matches: 8. CDR3 sequence reads: CASSQEWAGGWETQYF. The CDR3 nucleotides are TGCGCCAGCAGCCAAGAATGGGCAGGGGGCTGGGAGACCCAGTACTTC.

The chain joins TRBV27 to TRBJ2-1, with 8 nucleotides matching TRBD1. Trimming removed 5 bases from V and 4 bases from J; junction bases left unmatched: 1. CDR1 is MNHEY and CDR2 is SMNVEV in the germline V gene (reference sequence). This CDR3 is 13 amino acids long. The CDR3: CASSTGGYNEQFF. The DNA of the CDR3 is TGTGCCAGCAGTACAGGGGGGTACAATGAGCAGTTCTTC.

The J gene is TRBJ2-7, the V gene TRBV19, with 8 bases identical to TRBD2. Unmatched junction bases numbered 14, after V lost 5 bases and J lost 2 bases. The germline V gene has CDR1 LNHDA and CDR2 SQIVND (reference sequence). CDR3 size: 17 residues. The CDR3 reads CASSGDPVLAVTYEQYF. DNA for the CDR3: TGTGCCAGTAGTGGAGACCCCGTACTAGCGGTAACCTACGAGCAGTACTTC. Supplemented by reference TRBV19 and TRBJ2-7, the full variable domain reads DGGITQSPKYLFRKEGQNVTLSCEQNLNHDAMYWYRQDPGQGLRLIYYSQIVNDFQKGDIAEGYSVSREKKESFPLTVTSAQKNPTAFYLCASSGDPVLAVTYEQYFGPGTRLTVT.

The rearrangement joins TRBV6-5 to TRBJ2-1; D possibly matches TRBD1 or TRBD2 (5 bases each). V lost 1 base, J lost 16 bases, and 23 bases lay in between. Germline V gene sequence: CDR1 MNHEY, CDR2 SVGAGI. This CDR3 is 15 amino acids long. The CDR3 protein is CASSYLGTNPKGLFF. The CDR3 region has the DNA TGTGCCAGCAGTTACTTAGGGACCAACCCTAAAGGCTTATTCTTC.

With regard to this clone: This sample also contains other DNA sequences that code for the same CDR3. The chain links TRBV9 to TRBJ2-1; the D is unclear. Trimming took 0 bases from V and 4 from J, leaving 14 bases between them. The CDR3 is 16 amino acids. The V gene's germline CDR1 is SGDLS and CDR2 YYNGEE. The CDR3 DNA is TGTGCCAGCAGCGTAGAGGGCGGATCATATTACAATGAGCAGTTCTTC. It yields the protein CASSVEGGSYYNEQFF.

V gene TRBV10-3 combines with J gene TRBJ2-2; D may be TRBD2 (6 bases). CDR1 ENHRY and CDR2 SYGVKD come from the germline V gene. This CDR3 comprises 15 residues. V shed 4 bases and J shed 4 bases, with 13 bases lying between them. The CDR3, as DNA: TGTGCCATCAGTGGGGGGGATATTGGCACCGGGGAGCTGTTTTTT. Translating gives CAISGGDIGTGELFF.

The chain joins TRBV5-6 to TRBJ2-5, with D possibly matching TRBD2 (6 bases). V lost 4 bases and J lost 0, with 22 bases in between. CDR3 length equals 18 residues. Germline CDR1 is SGHDT and CDR2 is YYEEEE. CDR3 in DNA: TGTGCCAGCAGCCCTCGGGGGAACGGAGAAGGACACCAAGAGACCCAGTACTTC. It specifies CASSPRGNGEGHQETQYF.

The chain recombines TRBV28 with TRBJ1-5; 8 bases fit TRBD1. CDR1 and CDR2 (germline): MDHEN, SYDVKM. There are 13 residues in the CDR3. V trimming: 8 bases; J trimming: 3 bases; junction bases outside the gene matches: 3. The CDR3, as DNA: TGTGCCAGCGCGGACAGGGTCAATCAGCCCCAGCATTTT. Its translation is CASADRVNQPQHF.

A note on this clone: Mismatch with germline at one junction end may stem from a read error. V usage is TRBV7-7 and J usage is TRBJ2-5, with TRBD2 matching 9 bases. This CDR3 contains 18 residues. Germline CDR1 SSHAT, CDR2 FNYEAQ (reference sequence). CDR3 in DNA: TGTGCTAGCAGCTTAGGTATCACCAGCGGGGGGCCGCAAGAGACCCAGTACTTC. Translation gives CASSLGITSGGPQETQYF.

J is TRBJ1-1 and V is TRBV7-3, with D possibly being TRBD1 (5 bases). The CDR3 spans 12 residues. Germline V gene lookup returns CDR1 SGHTA and CDR2 FQGTGA. The V and J ends lost 5 bases and 10 bases respectively, with 14 bases between them. CDR3 nucleotides: TGTGCCAGCAGCGCGGGGGTTAACGGAGCTTTCTTT. Residues: CASSAGVNGAFF.

This clone was observed once. Its ends do not fully match the called genes, so a read error is possible. This chain links TRBV30 with TRBJ1-2; 7 nucleotides align to TRBD1. Germline V lookup: CDR1 GTSNPN, CDR2 SVGIG (reference sequence). The CDR3 extends over 14 amino acids. This CDR3 is CAWSVSGTANGYTF. The CDR3 bases are TGTGCCTGGAGTGTCAGCGGGACAGCCAATGGTTACACCTTC.

The chain uses TRBV5-6 and TRBJ2-7; D is possibly TRBD2 (6 bases). Germline V gene lookup returns CDR1 SGHDT and CDR2 YYEEEE. The CDR3 spans 12 residues. With 5 bases removed from V and 5 bases from J, the gap between germline ends came to 11 bases. The CDR3 spells CASSPGLHEQYF. The CDR3 DNA sequence: TGTGCCAGCAGTCCGGGACTCCACGAGCAGTACTTC.

With respect to this clone: Other DNA sequences in the same sample also yield this CDR3. The CDR3 DNA reads as TGTGCCAGCAGTCCAGGGGCAACCTACGAGCAGTACTTC. It yields the protein CASSPGATYEQYF. The chain is built from TRBV6-5 and TRBJ2-7, with a weak D call TRBD1 (6 bases). In germline, CDR1 is MNHEY, CDR2 SVGAGI. Trimming shortened V by 5 bases and J by 2 bases, and 10 bases separated the two germline ends. The CDR3 is 13 amino acids.

The rearrangement uses TRBV6-5 and TRBJ2-1, with 7 positions matching TRBD1. V was clipped by 5 bases and J by 3 bases; unmatched bases: 7. Per the germline V gene, CDR1 is MNHEY and CDR2 is SVGAGI. The CDR3 runs to 15 residues. CDR3 nucleotide sequence: TGTGCCAGCAGTCCGGGACAGTTTGGCTACAATGAGCAGTTCTTC. Translating it yields CASSPGQFGYNEQFF.

This clone was found a few times. The chain employs TRBV5-6 and TRBJ1-2; 7 nucleotides align to TRBD1. Losses at the gene ends were 4 bases for V and 7 bases for J; bases not matched to a gene: 7. Germline V gene sequence: CDR1 SGHDT, CDR2 YYEEEE. CDR3 length: 13 residues. CDR3 DNA: TGTGCCAGCAGCGTAGACAGGGAGGGTGGCTACACCTTC. Encoded protein: CASSVDREGGYTF.

The chain couples TRBV6-1 to TRBJ2-7; 7 bases match TRBD1. Unmatched junction bases numbered 5, after V lost 7 bases and J lost 2 bases. The CDR3 has 13 residues. CDR1 is MNHNS and CDR2 is SASEGT in the germline V gene. The DNA of the CDR3 is TGTGCCAGCAACGACAGGGTCGCCTACGAGCAGTACTTC. Amino acid sequence: CASNDRVAYEQYF.

The chain links TRBV13 to TRBJ2-5, with D unclear. V lost 3 bases to trimming and J lost 1 base, with 6 bases between them. The V gene's germline CDR1 is PRHDT and CDR2 FYEKMQ (reference sequence). The length of the CDR3 is 13 residues. CDR3 region: CASSFGSQETQYF. CDR3 nucleotide sequence: TGTGCCAGCAGCTTCGGGTCCCAAGAGACCCAGTACTTC.

V gene TRBV27 combines with J gene TRBJ2-3; D gene unclear. Germline values: CDR1 MNHEY, CDR2 SMNVEV (reference sequence). CDR3 length: 12 amino acids. Trimming stripped 5 bases from V and 4 bases from J, with 7 bases between. CDR3 DNA: TGTGCCAGCAGTCCCCGTTCAGATACGCAGTATTTT. Translation gives CASSPRSDTQYF.

This clone was counted only a few times. The genes are TRBV30 and TRBJ2-7, with 10 bases identical to TRBD2. Trimming cost V 2 bases and J 0 bases; bases outside gene matches: 7. There are 16 residues in the CDR3. The germline V gene encodes CDR1 GTSNPN and CDR2 SVGIG (reference sequence). CDR3 in amino acids: CAWSPNLAGDSYEQYF. CDR3 bases: TGTGCCTGGAGTCCAAACCTAGCGGGGGACTCCTACGAGCAGTACTTC.

This chain connects TRBV7-2 to TRBJ2-3; no firm D call. The germline V and J ends were trimmed by 1 base and 0 bases, with 11 bases remaining between them. This CDR3 contains 16 residues. Germline CDR1 and CDR2: SGHTA and FQGNSA. The CDR3: CASSLVGEASTDTQYF. The CDR3 DNA reads as TGTGCCAGCAGCTTAGTAGGAGAGGCCAGCACAGATACGCAGTATTTT.

The rearrangement links TRBV30 to TRBJ2-3; TRBD2 aligns across 13 bases. Germline CDR1 is GTSNPN and CDR2 is SVGIG (reference sequence). V was pared by 2 bases and J by 0 bases, with 5 bases of the junction left unmatched. The CDR3 has 17 residues. DNA for the CDR3: TGTGCCTGGAGTATGGGACTAGCGGGACTCAGCACAGATACGCAGTATTTT. Translation: CAWSMGLAGLSTDTQYF.

The chain employs TRBV27 and TRBJ1-1; no clear D gene. Germline-derived CDR1 and CDR2 are MNHEY and SMNVEV (reference sequence). The V and J ends lost 5 bases and 4 bases respectively, with 8 bases between them. The CDR3 is 12 amino acids. The CDR3 DNA is TGTGCCAGCAGTGAGGGCAGCACTGAAGCTTTCTTT. Amino acids: CASSEGSTEAFF.

This clone is a singleton in its sample. The CDR3 coding sequence is TGCGCCAGCAGCCATGAAATAGCGGAAATCTACGAGCAGTACTTC. It translates to CASSHEIAEIYEQYF. The chain joins TRBV4-3 to TRBJ2-7, with D tentatively TRBD2 (6 bases). V was pared by 3 bases and J by 3 bases, with 15 bases between. CDR1 and CDR2 (germline): LGHNA, YSLEER. The CDR3 is 15 residues long.

This chain links TRBV11-2 with TRBJ1-1; D gene ambiguous. V gave up 3 bases and J gave up 8 bases, with 7 bases separating them. Germline values: CDR1 SGHAT, CDR2 FQNNGV. This CDR3 is 11 amino acids long. The CDR3 DNA is TGTGCCAGCAGCTTTCTAGGCGAAGCTTTCTTT. Amino acids: CASSFLGEAFF.

This chain links TRBV25-1 with TRBJ2-5, with D possibly matching TRBD1 (5 bases). The ends were cut back, 1 base at V and 5 bases at J, with 8 bases in the middle. Germline V lookup: CDR1 MGHDK, CDR2 SYGVNS. The CDR3 spans 13 residues. The CDR3 protein is CASSEWGGETQYF. DNA for the CDR3: TGTGCCAGCAGTGAATGGGGCGGCGAGACCCAGTACTTC.

V gene TRBV4-3 combines with J gene TRBJ2-1; D is possibly TRBD2 (5 bases). The CDR3 runs to 15 residues. With 2 bases removed from V and 3 bases from J, the gap between germline ends came to 11 bases. The germline V gene encodes CDR1 LGHNA and CDR2 YSLEER. Here the CDR3 reads CASSQSEGVYNEQFF. CDR3 coding DNA: TGCGCCAGCAGCCAAAGTGAGGGAGTCTACAATGAGCAGTTCTTC.

This chain uses TRBV20-1 with TRBJ1-1; no firm D call. CDR3 length: 10 amino acids. The V gene lost 6 bases and the J gene lost 2 bases, with 4 bases spanning the gap. CDR1 and CDR2 (germline): DFQATT, SNEGSKA (reference sequence). This chain's CDR3 is CSADNTEAFF. CDR3 nucleotides: TGCAGTGCAGATAACACTGAAGCTTTCTTT.